The 23 T cell receptor beta chains presented below share a single source sample, sequenced in a study of blood T cell dynamics during melanoma immunotherapy. Time point given: pre-treatment baseline. Generated by immunoSEQ multiplex PCR, the TCRdb table keeps only in-frame clones and is missing some. The sample lists about 10,000 clones, 86% occurring once. Sequenced here: blood, sampled from a patient treated with checkpoint blockade. These receptors originate from a human donor with melanoma.

The chain uses TRBV9 and TRBJ2-2; D gene unclear. The CDR3 consists of 13 residues. Germline CDR1 and CDR2: SGDLS and YYNGEE. V was trimmed by 0 bases and J by 2 bases, leaving 2 bases between them. The CDR3 protein is CASSVGNTGELFF. The CDR3, as DNA: TGTGCCAGCAGCGTAGGAAACACCGGGGAGCTGTTTTTT.

The CDR3 DNA follows: TGCGCCAGCAGCCAAGATTCGGGGGGTCGAACCAAAAACATTCAGTACTTC. Translation gives CASSQDSGGRTKNIQYF. The V gene is TRBV4-3, the J gene TRBJ2-4; the match to TRBD2 covers 7 bases. The CDR3 consists of 17 residues. CDR1 is LGHNA, CDR2 YSLEER, per germline. J lost 2 bases, V lost 0 bases, and 7 bases had no gene match.

The rearrangement joins TRBV7-8 to TRBJ2-7, with 10 bases aligning to TRBD1. The germline gives CDR1 SGHVS, CDR2 FQNEAQ. This CDR3 region has 16 residues. J lost 0 bases, V lost 4 bases, and 6 bases had no gene match. The DNA of the CDR3 is TGTGCCAGCAGCTCCATCCGGGACAGGGGCTCCTACGAGCAGTACTTC. Translated: CASSSIRDRGSYEQYF.

This chain uses TRBV29-1 with TRBJ2-1; possibly TRBD1 for D (5 bases). This CDR3 spans 14 amino acids. The V end was cut by 4 bases, the J end by 2 bases, with 12 bases between. Per germline, CDR1 SQVTM and CDR2 ANQGSEA. DNA for the CDR3: TGCAGCGTTGTAACAGGCATCACCTACAATGAGCAGTTCTTC. This encodes CSVVTGITYNEQFF.

The chain links TRBV7-8 to TRBJ2-1; no reliable D call. There are 12 residues in the CDR3. The germline V and J ends were trimmed by 3 bases and 4 bases, with 4 bases remaining between them. Per germline, CDR1 SGHVS and CDR2 FQNEAQ. CDR3 sequence: CASSFGYNEQFF. DNA of the CDR3: TGTGCCAGCAGCTTCGGGTACAATGAGCAGTTCTTC.

Details on this clone: At one end, the junction sequence differs from germline, possibly due to a read error. The chain links TRBV6-5 to TRBJ2-1; 13 bases agree with TRBD2. There are 15 residues in the CDR3. From germline, CDR1 is MNHEY and CDR2 SVGAGI. This CDR3 is CASSYTPLAGGPLIF. DNA of the CDR3: TGTGCCAGCAGTTACACCCCACTAGCGGGGGGGCCCTTGATCTTC.

The chain combines TRBV5-6 with TRBJ1-3, with D tentatively TRBD1 (5 bases). The CDR3 is 16 amino acids. The V end lost 1 base, the J end lost 0 bases, and 11 bases lay between the germline ends. Per germline, CDR1 SGHDT and CDR2 YYEEEE. The CDR3 nucleotides read TGTGCCAGCAGCTTGTTCGACAGACCCTCTGGAAACACCATATATTTT. Encoded protein: CASSLFDRPSGNTIYF.

V is TRBV2 and J is TRBJ1-6; D gene uncertain. The V end lost 8 bases, the J end lost 7 bases, and 9 bases lay between the germline ends. CDR1 is SNHLY and CDR2 is FYNNEI in the germline V gene. CDR3 length equals 12 residues. In DNA form, the CDR3 reads TGTGCCAGCGGGGTAGGGAATTCACCCCTCCACTTT. This codes for CASGVGNSPLHF. The entire variable domain, with the rest obtained from reference TRBV2 and TRBJ1-6, is as follows: EPEVTQTPSHQVTQMGQEVILRCVPISNHLYFYWYRQILGQKVEFLVSFYNNEISEKSEIFDDQFSVERPDGSNFTLKIRSTKLEDSAMYFCASGVGNSPLHFGNGTRLTVT.

This sequence joins TRBV6-4 and TRBJ1-1; no reliable D call. The V and J ends lost 6 bases and 2 bases respectively, with 13 bases between them. The CDR3 spans 14 residues. Per germline, CDR1 MRHNA and CDR2 SNTAGT. CDR3 DNA sequence: TGTGCCAGCAGCGCCAATCCGGGAAACACTGAAGCTTTCTTT. Protein product: CASSANPGNTEAFF.

This sequence joins TRBV5-4 and TRBJ2-5; 10 bases map to TRBD1. The CDR3 spans 17 residues. The V segment lost 3 bases and the J segment 4 bases; nucleotides outside the gene matches: 12. Germline CDR1 and CDR2: SGHNT and YYREEE (reference sequence). The DNA for the CDR3 is TGTGCCAGCAGCTGGGGACAGGGGCAGAGTATCCGAGAGACCCAGTACTTC. Its protein product is CASSWGQGQSIRETQYF.

The genes are TRBV5-1 and TRBJ2-3; unclear D gene. CDR1 SGHRS and CDR2 YFSETQ come from the germline V gene. The CDR3 totals 12 residues. The ends were cut back, 4 bases at V and 5 bases at J, with 8 bases in the middle. The CDR3 loop is CASSPVGDTQYF. In nucleotides, the CDR3 is TGCGCCAGCAGCCCGGTCGGAGATACGCAGTATTTT.

The chain is built from TRBV19 and TRBJ1-6; TRBD1 matches at 7 bases. The germline V gene encodes CDR1 LNHDA and CDR2 SQIVND (reference sequence). This CDR3 comprises 15 residues. V shed 0 bases and J 9 bases; nucleotides not matched to a gene: 5. CDR3 amino acids: CASSIDHRGGSPLHF. Written as DNA, the CDR3 is TGTGCCAGTAGTATAGATCACAGGGGAGGTTCACCCCTCCACTTT.

V usage is TRBV11-1 and J usage is TRBJ2-7; TRBD2 is a possible D gene (5 bases). Germline CDR1 reads SGHAT; CDR2 reads FQDESV (reference sequence). The germline V and J ends were trimmed by 1 base and 12 bases, with 13 bases remaining between them. This CDR3 contains 12 residues. The CDR3 DNA reads TGTGCCAGCAGCTTAGGAGGAGCGGACCGGTACTTC. The encoded protein is CASSLGGADRYF.

The chain recombines TRBV9 with TRBJ1-1, with D possibly matching TRBD1 (6 bases). In germline, CDR1 is SGDLS, CDR2 YYNGEE. V lost 4 bases, J lost 5 bases, and 15 bases lay in between. This CDR3 is built from 14 residues. The CDR3 DNA sequence: TGTGCCAGCAGCCGAAACAGGGAAGCAACTGAAGCTTTCTTT. The encoded protein is CASSRNREATEAFF.

The J gene is TRBJ1-5, the V gene TRBV10-2; D possibly corresponds to TRBD1 (5 bases). Germline values: CDR1 WSHSY, CDR2 SAAADI. The CDR3 is made up of 14 amino acids. V dropped 3 bases and J dropped 3 bases, with 9 bases sitting between them. DNA for the CDR3: TGCGCCAGCAGTGACCGACAGCTCAATCAGCCCCAGCATTTT. This sequence encodes CASSDRQLNQPQHF.

This rearrangement joins TRBV6-5 to TRBJ2-2; TRBD1 matches 9 bases. Germline V gene lookup returns CDR1 MNHEY and CDR2 SVGAGI. V trimming: 7 bases; J trimming: 7 bases; junction bases outside the gene matches: 13. The CDR3 is made up of 16 amino acids. CDR3 DNA: TGTGCCAGCAATTATCCGGGACAGGGAAGGGGCGGGGAGCTGTTTTTT. It yields the protein CASNYPGQGRGGELFF.

The CDR3 is CASSLEGARDQPQHF. DNA of the CDR3: TGCGCCAGCAGCTTGGAGGGGGCGAGGGATCAGCCCCAGCATTTT. The V gene is TRBV5-1, the J gene TRBJ1-5, with 7 bases that match TRBD1. Germline values: CDR1 SGHRS, CDR2 YFSETQ. Trimming at V came to 0 bases and at J to 5 bases, leaving 5 bases not matched to a gene. The CDR3 runs 15 residues.

The chain is built from TRBV2 and TRBJ1-2; D is unresolved. The ends were cut back, 7 bases at V and 6 bases at J, with 15 bases in the middle. The germline gives CDR1 SNHLY, CDR2 FYNNEI. The CDR3 spans 13 residues. The DNA of the CDR3 is TGTGCCAGCAACCAACAAGACTTTGATGGCTACACCTTC. This translates into CASNQQDFDGYTF.

The rearrangement links TRBV7-9 to TRBJ2-3; D is uncertain. V was shortened by 4 bases and J by 5 bases, with 7 bases between the two germline ends. CDR3 size: 12 residues. Germline CDR1 reads SEHNR; CDR2 reads FQNEAQ (reference sequence). CDR3 sequence reads: CASSYWKDTQYF. CDR3 bases: TGTGCCAGCAGCTACTGGAAAGATACGCAGTATTTT. Based on the CDR3 plus reference TRBV7-9 and TRBJ2-3, the full variable domain is DTGVSQNPRHKITKRGQNVTFRCDPISEHNRLYWYRQTLGQGPEFLTYFQNEAQLEKSRLLSDRFSAERPKGSFSTLEIQRTEQGDSAMYLCASSYWKDTQYFGPGTRLTVL.

The V and J genes are TRBV7-3 and TRBJ2-2, with 9 bases matching TRBD1. V lost 3 bases, J lost 7 bases, and 12 bases stayed unmatched. The CDR3 is 17 residues long. Germline CDR1 is SGHTA and CDR2 is FQGTGA. DNA for the CDR3: TGTGCCAGCAGCTTTTCCGGGACAGGGAGAATAGGCGGGGAGCTGTTTTTT. Translating gives CASSFSGTGRIGGELFF.

V and J are TRBV27 and TRBJ2-3; unclear D gene. The CDR3 consists of 15 residues. Germline-derived CDR1 and CDR2 are MNHEY and SMNVEV (reference sequence). Trimming shortened V by 3 bases and J by 0 bases, and 10 bases separated the two germline ends. The CDR3 is CASSFGQISTDTQYF. The CDR3 DNA reads as TGTGCCAGCAGTTTCGGGCAGATTAGCACAGATACGCAGTATTTT.

This sequence joins TRBV6-1 and TRBJ2-5; TRBD1 aligns across 12 bases. From germline, CDR1 is MNHNS and CDR2 SASEGT. The CDR3 length is 17 residues. Trimming removed 4 bases from V and 5 bases from J; junction bases left unmatched: 11. CDR3 amino acids: CASSVFGTGGIGETQYF. CDR3 DNA: TGTGCCAGCAGTGTCTTTGGGACAGGGGGCATCGGGGAGACCCAGTACTTC.

The CDR3 reads CATARGDGYTF. CDR3 bases: TGTGCCACAGCCAGGGGAGATGGCTACACCTTC. This chain connects TRBV6-5 to TRBJ1-2; possibly TRBD1 for D (6 bases). CDR3 length: 11 amino acids. In germline, CDR1 is MNHEY, CDR2 SVGAGI. Deletions cut 10 bases from V and 6 bases from J, with 12 bases between.